These 19 T cell receptor beta chains were all obtained from the same sample, sequenced in a study of PD-1 blockade in mismatch repair-deficient tumors. The data were produced by immunoSEQ multiplex PCR, yet TCRdb's version contains in-frame clones alone and is incomplete. Counted here are 20,000 to 25,000 clones, about four fifths occurring once; the ten biggest clones make up roughly 17%. Source: peripheral blood, taken 2 weeks after starting pembrolizumab. These receptors were collected from an adult with mismatch repair-deficient cancer.

The J gene is TRBJ2-7, the V gene TRBV5-6, with 11 bases fitting TRBD1. With V trimmed by 4 bases and J by 3 bases, 6 bases remained unmatched. This CDR3 contains 15 residues. Germline CDR1 SGHDT, CDR2 YYEEEE. As DNA, the CDR3 is TGTGCCAGCAGCGCCGGGACAGGGGGGCACTACGAGCAGTACTTC. It encodes CASSAGTGGHYEQYF.

The chain combines TRBV21-1 with TRBJ2-7. TRBV21-1 is classified as a pseudogene. The length of the CDR3 is 15 residues. The CDR3: CASSKAGEGSYEQYF. Written as DNA, the CDR3 is TGTGCCAGCAGCAAAGCTGGGGAAGGATCCTACGAGCAGTACTTC.

The gene calls are TRBV5-4 and TRBJ1-2, with 7 bases aligning to TRBD1. Germline lookup yields CDR1 SGHNT and CDR2 YYREEE (reference sequence). The CDR3 loop spans 15 amino acids. V lost 1 base and J lost 5; bases outside the gene matches: 8. The chain's CDR3 is CASSLPQGKFYGYTF. The CDR3 DNA follows: TGTGCCAGCAGCTTGCCACAGGGGAAGTTTTATGGCTACACCTTC. The whole variable domain, remainder taken from reference TRBV5-4 and TRBJ1-2, is ETGVTQSPTHLIKTRGQQVTLRCSSQSGHNTVSWYQQALGQGPQFIFQYYREEENGRGNFPPRFSGLQFPNYSSELNVNALELDDSALYLCASSLPQGKFYGYTFGSGTRLTVV.

The rearrangement links TRBV21-1 to TRBJ2-3; the D segment call TRBD2 is taken from the table without a DNA check. TRBV21-1 has pseudogene status. The CDR3 contains 16 residues. The CDR3 is CASSLRTSPSTDTQYF. In nucleotides, the CDR3 is TGTGCCAGCAGCTTACGGACTAGCCCCTCCACAGATACGCAGTATTTT.

The V and J genes are TRBV4-2 and TRBJ2-3; 16 bases align to TRBD2. The germline gives CDR1 LGHNA, CDR2 YNFKEQ. The CDR3 loop spans 18 amino acids. Losses at the gene ends were 2 bases for V and 3 bases for J; bases not matched to a gene: 5. The CDR3 nucleotides read TGTGCCAGCAGCCAACCGGGACTAGCGGGAGGGCAGACAGATACGCAGTATTTT. Amino acids: CASSQPGLAGGQTDTQYF.

The V gene is TRBV7-6, the J gene TRBJ2-7, with 8 bases lining up with TRBD2. This CDR3 spans 14 amino acids. Germline V lookup: CDR1 SGHVS, CDR2 FNYEAQ. V lost 5 bases, J lost 0 bases, and 3 bases stayed unmatched. The CDR3 reads CASSPSGSSYEQYF. Here the CDR3 DNA reads TGTGCCAGCAGCCCCAGCGGGAGCTCCTACGAGCAGTACTTC.

The rearrangement joins TRBV15 to TRBJ2-7; D is perhaps TRBD2 (5 bases). The CDR3 runs to 16 residues. Trimming pared 0 bases from V and 7 bases from J, leaving 19 bases between. Germline V gene data show CDR1 as LNHNV and CDR2 as YYDKDF (reference sequence). The CDR3 sequence: CATSRDGGSRRWEQYF. CDR3 DNA: TGTGCCACCAGCAGAGATGGCGGGTCTCGCAGGTGGGAGCAGTACTTC.

The chain uses TRBV5-1 and TRBJ2-2; D gene uncertain. Trimming took off 1 base at V and 2 bases at J, with 0 bases between the two ends. The CDR3 length is 12 residues. CDR1 and CDR2 from the germline V gene are SGHRS and YFSETQ. The CDR3 DNA sequence: TGCGCCAGCAGCTTGAACACCGGGGAGCTGTTTTTT. As protein: CASSLNTGELFF.

V usage is TRBV9 and J usage is TRBJ2-5; D possibly corresponds to TRBD2 (5 bases). The V end was cut by 2 bases, the J end by 5 bases, with 19 bases between. The CDR3 length is 16 residues. Germline values: CDR1 SGDLS, CDR2 YYNGEE. CDR3 region: CASSVGPMTREETQYF. The CDR3 region has the DNA TGTGCCAGCAGCGTCGGGCCGATGACAAGGGAGGAGACCCAGTACTTC. The complete variable domain, with remaining parts taken from reference TRBV9 and TRBJ2-5, reads DSGVTQTPKHLITATGQRVTLRCSPRSGDLSVYWYQQSLDQGLQFLIQYYNGEERAKGNILERFSAQQFPDLHSELNLSSLELGDSALYFCASSVGPMTREETQYFGPGTRLLVL.

This sequence joins TRBV11-2 and TRBJ2-7; a weak D match, TRBD2 (5 bases). From germline, CDR1 is SGHAT and CDR2 FQNNGV. V was trimmed by 1 base and J by 2 bases, leaving 6 bases between them. The CDR3 runs 13 residues. The CDR3 reads CASSLAGTYEQYF. CDR3 in DNA: TGTGCCAGCAGCTTAGCGGGGACCTACGAGCAGTACTTC.

The CDR3 DNA sequence: TGCGCCAGCAGCTCCAGCGGGACGAGCTCCTACAATGAGCAGTTCTTC. It codes for CASSSSGTSSYNEQFF. The rearrangement uses TRBV4-1 and TRBJ2-1; TRBD2 matches at 7 bases. V lost 5 bases, J lost 0 bases, and 7 bases stayed unmatched. The length of the CDR3 is 16 residues. Per the germline V gene, CDR1 is MGHRA and CDR2 is YSYEKL.

This chain connects TRBV11-2 to TRBJ1-1; TRBD1 is a possible D gene (6 bases). Germline loops: CDR1 SGHAT, CDR2 FQNNGV. Between the trimmed V and J ends, which lost 0 bases and 9 bases, there was a span of 14 bases. This CDR3 has 14 amino acids. The chain's CDR3 is CASSLEAYRGKAFF. For the CDR3, the DNA is TGTGCCAGCAGCTTAGAGGCTTATAGGGGGAAAGCTTTCTTT.

The chain links TRBV4-1 to TRBJ2-1, with a weak D call TRBD1 (5 bases). V was pared by 1 base and J by 9 bases, with 13 bases between. The germline gives CDR1 MGHRA, CDR2 YSYEKL. CDR3 size: 14 residues. The chain's CDR3 is CASSQVPTETEQFF. CDR3 DNA: TGCGCCAGCAGCCAAGTTCCGACAGAAACTGAGCAGTTCTTC.

The chain employs TRBV4-3 and TRBJ2-2; 9 bases match TRBD2. V dropped 1 base and J dropped 6; count of bases not matched to a gene: 6. This CDR3 is built from 16 residues. Germline CDR1 is LGHNA and CDR2 is YSLEER. The CDR3 DNA sequence: TGCGCCAGCAGCCAAGGGCTAGCGGGATCTCCCGGGGAGCTGTTTTTT. Its protein product is CASSQGLAGSPGELFF.

V gene TRBV9 combines with J gene TRBJ2-3; D may be TRBD2 (5 bases). Trimming took 0 bases from V and 3 from J, leaving 20 bases between them. Looked up from germline, CDR1 is SGDLS and CDR2 is YYNGEE. This CDR3 spans 18 amino acids. CDR3 sequence (DNA): TGTGCCAGCAGCGTAGCTACGACGGTCGGGGATACAACAGATACGCAGTATTTT. This gives the protein CASSVATTVGDTTDTQYF. The full variable domain, its missing parts supplied by reference TRBV9 and TRBJ2-3, is DSGVTQTPKHLITATGQRVTLRCSPRSGDLSVYWYQQSLDQGLQFLIQYYNGEERAKGNILERFSAQQFPDLHSELNLSSLELGDSALYFCASSVATTVGDTTDTQYFGPGTRLTVL.

The gene calls are TRBV7-9 and TRBJ2-3, with D possibly TRBD2 on 6 matching bases. Germline CDR1 and CDR2: SEHNR and FQNEAQ (reference sequence). The CDR3 consists of 16 residues. The germline V and J ends were trimmed by 4 bases and 2 bases, with 16 bases remaining between them. CDR3 DNA sequence: TGTGCCAGCAGCTCCGGGAGCACCCCCCTCACAGATACGCAGTATTTT. This sequence encodes CASSSGSTPLTDTQYF.

This clone was counted once. This sequence joins TRBV27 and TRBJ1-1; D is undetermined. Germline CDR1 is MNHEY and CDR2 is SMNVEV (reference sequence). Trimming took 3 bases from V and 2 from J, leaving 13 bases between them. The CDR3 contains 15 residues. The CDR3 DNA reads as TGTGCCAGCAGTTTGGATAGATTCCGAAACACTGAAGCTTTCTTT. It encodes CASSLDRFRNTEAFF.

The rearrangement links TRBV7-9 to TRBJ2-7; D is perhaps TRBD1 (6 bases). CDR1 is SEHNR and CDR2 is FQNEAQ in the germline V gene (reference sequence). This CDR3 spans 15 amino acids. V was pared by 6 bases and J by 2 bases, with 17 bases between. CDR3 sequence reads: CASSPQGRRAYEQYF. In DNA form, the CDR3 reads TGTGCCAGCAGTCCACAGGGACGGCGCGCCTACGAGCAGTACTTC.

The V and J genes are TRBV6-5 and TRBJ2-3; perhaps D is TRBD1 or TRBD2 (5 bases each). V was clipped by 0 bases and J by 5 bases, with 12 bases between them. The CDR3 runs 15 residues. CDR1 is MNHEY and CDR2 is SVGAGI in the germline V gene. The CDR3 sequence: CASSYSNGAGDTQYF. The CDR3 DNA is TGTGCCAGCAGTTACTCGAACGGGGCCGGAGATACGCAGTATTTT.